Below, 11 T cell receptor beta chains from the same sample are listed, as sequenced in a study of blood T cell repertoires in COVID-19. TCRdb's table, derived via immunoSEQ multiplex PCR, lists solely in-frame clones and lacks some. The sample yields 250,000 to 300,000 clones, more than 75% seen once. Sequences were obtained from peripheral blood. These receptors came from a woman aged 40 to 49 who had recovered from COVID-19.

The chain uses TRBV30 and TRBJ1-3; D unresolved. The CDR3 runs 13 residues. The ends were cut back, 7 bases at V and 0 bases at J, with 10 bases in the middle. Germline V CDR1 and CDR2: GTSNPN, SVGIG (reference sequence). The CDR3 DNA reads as TGTGCCTACCTGAGGATCTCTGGAAACACCATATATTTT. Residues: CAYLRISGNTIYF.

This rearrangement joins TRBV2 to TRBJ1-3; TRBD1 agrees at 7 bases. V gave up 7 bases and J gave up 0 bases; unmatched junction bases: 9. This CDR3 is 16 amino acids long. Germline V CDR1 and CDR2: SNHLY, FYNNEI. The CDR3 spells CASNTPGQSSGNTIYF. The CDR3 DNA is TGTGCCAGCAATACCCCGGGACAGAGCTCTGGAAACACCATATATTTT.

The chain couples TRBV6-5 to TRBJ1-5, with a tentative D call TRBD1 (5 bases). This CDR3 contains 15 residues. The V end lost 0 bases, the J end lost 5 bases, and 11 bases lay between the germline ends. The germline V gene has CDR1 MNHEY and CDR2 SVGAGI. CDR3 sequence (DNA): TGTGCCAGCAGTTACTCTGGGGCAGGAGATCAGCCCCAGCATTTT. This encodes CASSYSGAGDQPQHF.

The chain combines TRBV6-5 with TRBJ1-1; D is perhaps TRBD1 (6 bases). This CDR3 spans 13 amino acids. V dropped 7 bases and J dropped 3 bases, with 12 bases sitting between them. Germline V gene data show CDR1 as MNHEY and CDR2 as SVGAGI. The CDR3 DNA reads TGTGCCAGCAACCCCAGGGGTGACACTGAAGCTTTCTTT. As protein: CASNPRGDTEAFF.

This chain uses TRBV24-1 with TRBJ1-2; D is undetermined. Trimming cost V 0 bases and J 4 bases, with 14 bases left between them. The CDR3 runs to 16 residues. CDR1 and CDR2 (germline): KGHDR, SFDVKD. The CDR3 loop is CATSDLGEREIYGYTF. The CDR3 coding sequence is TGTGCCACCAGTGATTTGGGCGAAAGGGAGATCTATGGCTACACCTTC.

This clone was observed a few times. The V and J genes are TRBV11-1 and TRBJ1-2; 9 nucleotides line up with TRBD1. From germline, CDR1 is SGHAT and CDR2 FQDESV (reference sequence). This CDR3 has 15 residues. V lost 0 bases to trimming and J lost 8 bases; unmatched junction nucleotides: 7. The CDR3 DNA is TGTGCCAGCAGCTTAGCGAGACAGGGGGAAGGAGGCTACACCTTC. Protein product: CASSLARQGEGGYTF.

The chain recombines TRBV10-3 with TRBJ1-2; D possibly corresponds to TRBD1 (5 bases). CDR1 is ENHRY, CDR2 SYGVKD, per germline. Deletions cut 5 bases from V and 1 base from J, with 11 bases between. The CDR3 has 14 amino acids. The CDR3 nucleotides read TGTGCCATCAGTAACACTGACAGTAACTATGGCTACACCTTC. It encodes CAISNTDSNYGYTF.

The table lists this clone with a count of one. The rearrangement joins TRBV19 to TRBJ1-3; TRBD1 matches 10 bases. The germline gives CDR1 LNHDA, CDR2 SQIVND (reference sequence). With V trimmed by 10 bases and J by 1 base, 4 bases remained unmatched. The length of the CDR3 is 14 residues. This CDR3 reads CATGQGVSGNTIYF. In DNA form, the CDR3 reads TGTGCCACCGGACAGGGGGTATCTGGAAACACCATATATTTT.

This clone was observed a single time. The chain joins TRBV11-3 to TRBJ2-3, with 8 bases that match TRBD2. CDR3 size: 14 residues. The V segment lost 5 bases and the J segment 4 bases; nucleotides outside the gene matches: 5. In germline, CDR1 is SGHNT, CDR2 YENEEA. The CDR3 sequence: CASSPGTSPDTQYF. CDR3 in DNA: TGTGCCAGCAGCCCCGGGACTAGTCCAGATACGCAGTATTTT.

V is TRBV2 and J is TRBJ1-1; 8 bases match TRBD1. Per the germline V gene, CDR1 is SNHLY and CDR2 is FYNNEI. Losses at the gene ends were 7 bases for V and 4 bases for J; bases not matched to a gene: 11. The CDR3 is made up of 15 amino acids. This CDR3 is CASTLPDRAGTEAFF. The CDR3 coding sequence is TGTGCCAGCACTCTCCCGGACAGGGCGGGCACTGAAGCTTTCTTT.

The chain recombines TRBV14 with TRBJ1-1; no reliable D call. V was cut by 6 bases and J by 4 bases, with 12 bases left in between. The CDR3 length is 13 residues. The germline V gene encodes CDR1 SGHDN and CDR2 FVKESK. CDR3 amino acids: CASSQRLITEAFF. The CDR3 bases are TGTGCCAGCAGTCAGAGGTTGATCACTGAAGCTTTCTTT.